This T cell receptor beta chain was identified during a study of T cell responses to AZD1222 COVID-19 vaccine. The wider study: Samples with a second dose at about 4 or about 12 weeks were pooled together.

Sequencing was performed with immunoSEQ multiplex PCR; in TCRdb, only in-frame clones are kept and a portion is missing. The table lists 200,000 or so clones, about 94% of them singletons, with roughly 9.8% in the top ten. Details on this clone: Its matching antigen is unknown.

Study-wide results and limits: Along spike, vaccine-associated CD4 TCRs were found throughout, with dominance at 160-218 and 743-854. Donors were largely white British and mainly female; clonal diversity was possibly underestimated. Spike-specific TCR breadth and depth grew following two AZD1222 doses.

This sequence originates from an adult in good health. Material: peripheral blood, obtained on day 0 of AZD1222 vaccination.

The CDR3: CASSHGQGNYGYTF. The CDR3 DNA reads as TGCGCCAGCAGCCACGGACAGGGGAACTATGGCTACACCTTC. The rearrangement links TRBV4-1 to TRBJ1-2; 9 bases fit TRBD1. Germline loops: CDR1 MGHRA, CDR2 YSYEKL. The CDR3 totals 14 residues. With 3 bases clipped from V and 2 bases from J, the junction kept 1 base outside the gene matches.